These 27 T cell receptor beta chains came from one sample sequenced in a study of blood T cell repertoires in COVID-19. Sequencing was performed with immunoSEQ multiplex PCR; in TCRdb, only in-frame clones are kept and a portion is missing. The table records more than 250,000 clones, about 82% of them present only once. Sequenced material: peripheral blood. Receptors originate from a woman in her forties or fifties with acute or convalescent COVID-19.

This chain connects TRBV5-4 to TRBJ2-2; 11 positions match TRBD2. The junction had 12 bases not matched to a gene; V was cut back by 4 bases and J by 1 base. This CDR3 has 19 amino acids. In germline, CDR1 is SGHNT, CDR2 YYREEE (reference sequence). DNA of the CDR3: TGTGCCAGCAGCCAAGGCTGGCGACTAGCGGGACTGAACACCGGGGAGCTGTTTTTT. Translated, it gives CASSQGWRLAGLNTGELFF.

The CDR3 region is CASSFTGSQRYEQYF. In nucleotides, the CDR3 is TGTGCCAGCAGCTTCACCGGGAGTCAGAGATACGAGCAGTACTTC. The chain carries TRBV5-6 and TRBJ2-7, with D maybe TRBD2 (6 bases). V lost 2 bases and J 4 bases, leaving 16 bases between the germline ends. Germline CDR1 SGHDT, CDR2 YYEEEE. The CDR3 runs 15 residues.

This clone was found once. The rearrangement links TRBV5-5 to TRBJ1-5, with D unresolved. CDR1 and CDR2 (germline): SGHKS, YYEKEE (reference sequence). This CDR3 region has 16 residues. Between the trimmed V and J ends, which lost 1 base and 0 bases, there was a span of 11 bases. CDR3 sequence (DNA): TGTGCCAGCAGCTTGTTTCCAGGCACTAGCAATCAGCCCCAGCATTTT. Its translation is CASSLFPGTSNQPQHF.

The rearrangement uses TRBV24-1 and TRBJ1-4, with 9 bases matching TRBD1. The CDR3 sequence is 15 residues long. Germline values: CDR1 KGHDR, CDR2 SFDVKD. After removal of 3 bases from V and 8 bases from J, the junction contained 6 bases not matched to a gene. The chain's CDR3 is CATSDPSGTGEKLFF. As DNA, the CDR3 is TGTGCCACCAGTGATCCTTCCGGGACAGGGGAAAAACTGTTTTTT.

This rearrangement joins TRBV27 to TRBJ2-7; possible D gene TRBD2, 6 bases. This CDR3 is built from 15 residues. CDR1 is MNHEY and CDR2 is SMNVEV in the germline V gene (reference sequence). V dropped 3 bases and J dropped 9 bases, with 21 bases sitting between them. CDR3 loop: CASSLYPGSLMVQYF. The CDR3 region has the DNA TGTGCCAGCAGTTTGTACCCCGGGAGTTTAATGGTGCAGTACTTC.

CDR3 DNA: TGTGCCAGCAGCTTTTTGCAGTCTCTTAATGAAAAACTGTTTTTT. Translated, it gives CASSFLQSLNEKLFF. The rearrangement links TRBV7-9 to TRBJ1-4; D gene unclear. CDR1 and CDR2 from the germline V gene are SEHNR and FQNEAQ (reference sequence). V lost 3 bases and J lost 4, with 12 bases in between. This CDR3 spans 15 amino acids.

V and J are TRBV19 and TRBJ2-5; maybe TRBD1 (6 bases). The CDR3 has 14 amino acids. Germline CDR1 reads LNHDA; CDR2 reads SQIVND (reference sequence). V lost 7 bases to trimming and J lost 2 bases, with 14 bases between them. This CDR3 is CASTSRGQQETQYF. CDR3 nucleotides: TGTGCCAGTACCTCGCGAGGACAGCAAGAGACCCAGTACTTC.

The sample holds a few counts of this clone. V is TRBV9 and J is TRBJ2-5; 7 nucleotides align to TRBD1. The CDR3 spans 14 residues. Trimming removed 3 bases from V and 4 bases from J; junction bases left unmatched: 6. Germline CDR1 SGDLS, CDR2 YYNGEE. This CDR3 reads CASSAGQAGETQYF. The DNA for the CDR3 is TGTGCCAGCAGCGCAGGACAGGCTGGAGAGACCCAGTACTTC.

J is TRBJ2-7 and V is TRBV24-1; a weak D match, TRBD2 (5 bases). Germline values: CDR1 KGHDR, CDR2 SFDVKD. Trimming stripped 4 bases from V and 0 bases from J, with 12 bases between. This CDR3 is built from 15 residues. The CDR3 nucleotides are TGTGCCACCAGTGACCCTAGCACCCACTCCTACGAGCAGTACTTC. Its protein is CATSDPSTHSYEQYF.

This chain connects TRBV7-6 to TRBJ2-3; the match to TRBD1 covers 8 bases. The CDR3 extends over 14 amino acids. The V segment lost 3 bases and the J segment 4 bases; nucleotides outside the gene matches: 3. The germline gives CDR1 SGHVS, CDR2 FNYEAQ. The CDR3 nucleotides are TGTGCCAGCAGCTTTACAGGGGGAGCAGATACGCAGTATTTT. This sequence encodes CASSFTGGADTQYF.

This clone was detected once. This same CDR3 is encoded by further DNA sequences in the sample. This chain connects TRBV5-1 to TRBJ2-7, with 9 bases matching TRBD1. Germline assignment: CDR1 SGHRS and CDR2 YFSETQ. With 2 bases clipped from V and 3 bases from J, the junction kept 3 bases outside the gene matches. The CDR3 covers 14 residues. CDR3 coding DNA: TGCGCCAGCAGCTTAACGACAGGGGGCTACGAGCAGTACTTC. It encodes CASSLTTGGYEQYF. Full variable domain (remainder filled in from reference TRBV5-1 and TRBJ2-7): KAGVTQTPRYLIKTRGQQVTLSCSPISGHRSVSWYQQTPGQGLQFLFEYFSETQRNKGNFPGRFSGRQFSNSRSEMNVSTLELGDSALYLCASSLTTGGYEQYFGPGTRLTVT.

The chain carries TRBV29-1 and TRBJ2-1; 7 nucleotides agree with TRBD2. The CDR3 is made up of 17 amino acids. Trimming at V came to 3 bases and at J to 8 bases, leaving 19 bases not matched to a gene. From germline, CDR1 is SQVTM and CDR2 ANQGSEA. The CDR3 DNA reads TGCAGCGTTGAGGCCGTCGGTCTCCGGGAGGTTGCGCATGAGCAGTTCTTC. This translates into CSVEAVGLREVAHEQFF.

This chain connects TRBV7-9 to TRBJ2-2, with a tentative D call TRBD1 (6 bases). Trimming took off 1 base at V and 5 bases at J, with 17 bases between the two ends. The CDR3 length is 17 residues. Germline loops: CDR1 SEHNR, CDR2 FQNEAQ (reference sequence). The CDR3, as DNA: TGTGCCAGCAGCTTAGGAGGGGGACCCCAGAGAACCGGGGAGCTGTTTTTT. It codes for CASSLGGGPQRTGELFF.

This clone was detected once. V is TRBV7-9 and J is TRBJ2-2; weak D call: TRBD2 (5 bases). V lost 8 bases to trimming and J lost 5 bases, with 18 bases between them. The V gene's germline CDR1 is SEHNR and CDR2 FQNEAQ (reference sequence). This CDR3 is 15 amino acids long. The CDR3 reads CASAVSGFETGELFF. The DNA of the CDR3 is TGTGCCAGCGCGGTCTCGGGGTTCGAAACCGGGGAGCTGTTTTTT.

As regards this clone: Germline is not matched at one junction end, which may reflect a read error. The chain employs TRBV18 and TRBJ2-7, with 12 nucleotides matching TRBD1. This CDR3 spans 14 amino acids. Germline CDR1 and CDR2: KGHSH and LQKENI. In DNA, the CDR3 is TGTGCCAGCTCACCACCCTCGGGACAGGGGGCGGGTGACTTC. This gives the protein CASSPPSGQGAGDF.

The rearrangement uses TRBV2 and TRBJ1-1; D not certain. V lost 5 bases, J lost 3 bases, and 10 bases lay in between. This CDR3 spans 13 amino acids. CDR1 and CDR2 from the germline V gene are SNHLY and FYNNEI. This CDR3 is CASSRETHTEAFF. Written as DNA, the CDR3 is TGTGCCAGCAGTAGGGAGACACACACTGAAGCTTTCTTT. The full variable domain, completed using reference TRBV2 and TRBJ1-1, is EPEVTQTPSHQVTQMGQEVILRCVPISNHLYFYWYRQILGQKVEFLVSFYNNEISEKSEIFDDQFSVERPDGSNFTLKIRSTKLEDSAMYFCASSRETHTEAFFGQGTRLTVV.

The V call is TRBV2, the J call TRBJ1-3; D perhaps matches TRBD1 (5 bases). Germline CDR1 reads SNHLY; CDR2 reads FYNNEI. V lost 2 bases and J 3 bases, leaving 8 bases between the germline ends. This CDR3 region has 14 residues. CDR3 sequence reads: CASSEQGGGNTIYF. CDR3 in DNA: TGTGCCAGCAGTGAACAGGGAGGTGGAAACACCATATATTTT.

The rearrangement uses TRBV3-1 (or the pseudogene TRBV3-2) and TRBJ2-3, with 15 bases matching TRBD2. CDR3 size: 18 residues. CDR1 is LGHDT, CDR2 YNNKEL, per germline (reference sequence). After removal of 1 base from V and 4 bases from J, the junction contained 6 bases not matched to a gene. This chain's CDR3 is CASSQGTSGRGWPDTQYF. CDR3 bases: TGTGCCAGCAGCCAAGGGACTAGCGGGAGGGGGTGGCCAGATACGCAGTATTTT.

The chain couples TRBV2 to TRBJ2-1; D call uncertain. The ends were cut back, 7 bases at V and 1 base at J, with 5 bases in the middle. Germline V lookup: CDR1 SNHLY, CDR2 FYNNEI. The CDR3 extends over 12 amino acids. CDR3 bases: TGTGCCAGCACGAGATCCTACAATGAGCAGTTCTTC. It encodes CASTRSYNEQFF.

The chain joins TRBV19 to TRBJ1-1, with a tentative D call TRBD1 (6 bases). Trimming took 5 bases from V and 0 from J, leaving 10 bases between them. Germline CDR1 is LNHDA and CDR2 is SQIVND (reference sequence). This CDR3 is 14 amino acids long. CDR3 protein: CASSVTGMNTEAFF. The CDR3 DNA reads as TGTGCCAGTAGTGTTACAGGGATGAACACTGAAGCTTTCTTT.

The chain employs TRBV9 and TRBJ2-3; D ambiguous. V was shortened by 5 bases and J by 2 bases, with 15 bases between the two germline ends. The CDR3 extends over 15 amino acids. Per the germline V gene, CDR1 is SGDLS and CDR2 is YYNGEE. In DNA form, the CDR3 reads TGTGCCAGCAGTTCCGACCACCACTACACAGATACGCAGTATTTT. Its translation: CASSSDHHYTDTQYF.

Worth noting for this clone: Within the sample, other DNA sequences also encode this same CDR3. The V call is TRBV6-5, the J call TRBJ2-3; a possible D gene is TRBD2 (5 bases). CDR3 length equals 14 residues. Trimming took off 2 bases at V and 0 bases at J, with 6 bases between the two ends. Germline V gene data show CDR1 as MNHEY and CDR2 as SVGAGI. As DNA, the CDR3 is TGTGCCAGCAGTTACGGCGGGAGCACAGATACGCAGTATTTT. Its translation is CASSYGGSTDTQYF.

The V and J genes are TRBV18 and TRBJ2-7, with TRBD1 matching 10 bases. Germline V gene data show CDR1 as KGHSH and CDR2 as LQKENI. V was clipped by 3 bases and J by 0 bases; unmatched bases: 2. The CDR3 contains 15 residues. CDR3 coding DNA: TGTGCCAGCTCACCCTGGACAGGGGGCTCCTACGAGCAGTACTTC. This encodes CASSPWTGGSYEQYF.

The V and J genes are TRBV19 and TRBJ2-7, with D hard to call. The CDR3 loop spans 13 amino acids. V shed 3 bases and J shed 4 bases, with 10 bases lying between them. In germline, CDR1 is LNHDA, CDR2 SQIVND (reference sequence). The CDR3 sequence: CASSIILYYEQYF. CDR3 coding DNA: TGTGCCAGTAGTATTATCCTGTATTACGAGCAGTACTTC.

The rearrangement joins TRBV10-3 to TRBJ2-1, with a tentative D call TRBD1 (5 bases). Trimming removed 4 bases at V and 5 bases at J, with 21 bases between. Germline CDR1 reads ENHRY; CDR2 reads SYGVKD. The CDR3 is made up of 17 amino acids. CDR3 sequence (DNA): TGTGCCATCAGTGGCCCGAGAGATAGGGGATCCCACAATGAGCAGTTCTTC. This sequence encodes CAISGPRDRGSHNEQFF.

The chain is built from TRBV28 and TRBJ2-4; TRBD2 agrees at 10 bases. Trimming at V came to 7 bases and at J to 9 bases, leaving 15 bases not matched to a gene. CDR1 and CDR2 from the germline V gene are MDHEN and SYDVKM. The CDR3 consists of 16 residues. The CDR3 is CASTIAAGGPRGIQYF. For the CDR3, the DNA is TGTGCCAGCACCATAGCAGCGGGAGGGCCTCGTGGCATTCAGTACTTC.

V gene TRBV21-1 combines with J gene TRBJ1-2; the D call TRBD1 from the table was never checked on the DNA. TRBV21-1 is labeled a pseudogene. The CDR3 runs 17 residues. CDR3 bases: TGTGCCAGCAGCAGCCGGACAGGGGGCGATGAGGACTATGGCTACACCTTC. It yields the protein CASSSRTGGDEDYGYTF.